The sequence of this T cell receptor beta chain was determined in a study of T cells in Graves' hyperthyroidism and ophthalmopathy. At the level of the study: Blood was drawn when the patient was first diagnosed and still untreated.

The CDR3 is made up of 14 amino acids. Germline loops: CDR1 SSHAT, CDR2 FNYEAQ (reference sequence). This sample holds PBMCs from around 9.9 ml fresh peripheral blood. This clonotype has ten or more counts. The antigen remains unidentified. Study-wide points: Prediction of ophthalmopathy progression came a median around 6 months pre-onset. Most clonotypes that expanded in the thyroid above 0.001 also showed up in blood.

Amplification yielded TCR beta CDR3 regions, with RNA transcripts as the source. The HTBI set primed first-round TCR CDR3 RT-PCR. From the multiplex PCR reads, TCRdb called clonotypes with MiXCR, one entry per CDR3 protein. The sample holds about 620,000 distinct CDR3 sequences; around 15% are singletons and the top ten take around 4%. This clonotype originated in a woman aged 30 to 39 with Graves' hyperthyroidism. The sequenced material came from blood. The chain carries TRBV7-7 and TRBJ2-5, with 11 positions matching TRBD1. The DNA of the CDR3 is TGTGCTTCGGCCCGGACAGGGGGCGGGGAGACCCAGTACTTC. Protein sequence: CASARTGGGETQYF.